The entry below describes one T cell receptor beta chain. This record belongs to a study of cytomegalovirus exposure and HLA in healthy donors. Profiled with immunoSEQ multiplex PCR; TCRdb holds only in-frame clones, not every one. The sample has some 200,000 clones, roughly 88% seen once. V dropped 1 base and J dropped 0 bases, with 12 bases sitting between them. The CDR3 is made up of 17 amino acids. CDR1 is LGHNA, CDR2 YNFKEQ, per germline. This chain joins TRBV4-2 and TRBJ1-4; D is perhaps TRBD1 (5 bases). Sequenced sample: PBMCs. The receptor was isolated from a woman in her 30s in good health and CMV-seropositive. CDR3 nucleotide sequence: TGTGCCAGCAGCCAAGGGGACTCCAGTACAACTAATGAAAAACTGTTTTTT. Its protein product is CASSQGDSSTTNEKLFF.